These T cell receptor beta chains were read from a single sample in a study of T cell responses to AZD1222 COVID-19 vaccine. The protocol was immunoSEQ multiplex PCR, while the TCRdb copy is restricted to in-frame clones and leaves out a portion. Of 200,000 to 300,000 clones in the sample, approximately 93% are singletons; the top ten hold roughly 0.51%. The sequenced sample was peripheral blood, obtained on day 0 of AZD1222 vaccination. These receptors were collected from an adult in good health. The CDR3 runs from the conserved cysteine through the conserved F or W. Fields, in order: D gene, V gene, clone size, J gene, CDR3 DNA, CDR3 protein. A D gene is named only where the DNA matches it firmly. Only part of the rows carry a size: once, few, many, or a class if the clone is expanded.

D gene: -
V gene: TRBV6-5
clone size: -
J gene: TRBJ1-2
CDR3 DNA: TGTGCCAGCAGGACCGCGGGGACACTTAACTATGGCTACACCTTC
CDR3 protein: CASRTAGTLNYGYTF

D gene: -
V gene: TRBV4-1
clone size: -
J gene: TRBJ2-1
CDR3 DNA: TGCGCCAGCAGCCAAGGGATCCAGGACATGAATGAGCAGTTCTTC
CDR3 protein: CASSQGIQDMNEQFF

D gene: TRBD1
V gene: TRBV19
clone size: -
J gene: TRBJ2-2
CDR3 DNA: TGTGCCAGTAGTCCCTTGGCCTGGGACAGGGCGACCGGGGAGCTGTTTTTT
CDR3 protein: CASSPLAWDRATGELFF

D gene: TRBD1
V gene: TRBV29-1
clone size: once
J gene: TRBJ1-2
CDR3 DNA: TGCAGCGTTAAGGGGGTGGACAGGGGGCCGGGAGGCTACACCTTC
CDR3 protein: CSVKGVDRGPGGYTF

D gene: TRBD2
V gene: TRBV2
clone size: -
J gene: TRBJ2-7
CDR3 DNA: TGTGCCAGCAGAGCGACCGGGACTAGCGGTATCTTCTCCTACGAGCAGTACTTC
CDR3 protein: CASRATGTSGIFSYEQYF

D gene: -
V gene: TRBV6-5
clone size: once
J gene: TRBJ2-7
CDR3 DNA: TGTGCCAGCAGTTGGGGCGATGGAATACTGGGTGAGCAGTACTTC
CDR3 protein: CASSWGDGILGEQYF

D gene: -
V gene: TRBV18
clone size: -
J gene: TRBJ2-1
CDR3 DNA: TGTGCCAGCTCACCAATGAGTGGACAGTACAATGAGCAGTTCTTC
CDR3 protein: CASSPMSGQYNEQFF

D gene: -
V gene: TRBV7-2
clone size: -
J gene: TRBJ1-2
CDR3 DNA: TGTGCCAGCAGCTTAGTGTCCGGGGCGAACTATGGCTACACCTTC
CDR3 protein: CASSLVSGANYGYTF

D gene: TRBD2
V gene: TRBV29-1
clone size: -
J gene: TRBJ2-2
CDR3 DNA: TGCAGCGTTGGCAGCGGGAGTTGGGGGGAGCTGTTTTTT
CDR3 protein: CSVGSGSWGELFF

D gene: -
V gene: TRBV5-1
clone size: -
J gene: TRBJ1-1
CDR3 DNA: TGCGCCAGCAGCGGGAAGACAGGAACCTCGAACACTGAAGCTTTCTTT
CDR3 protein: CASSGKTGTSNTEAFF

D gene: -
V gene: TRBV5-1
clone size: -
J gene: TRBJ1-3
CDR3 DNA: TGCGCCAGCAGCGCACTCGGTGGGACCCGAACTGGAAACACCATATATTTT
CDR3 protein: CASSALGGTRTGNTIYF

D gene: -
V gene: TRBV28
clone size: -
J gene: TRBJ1-4
CDR3 DNA: TGTGCCAGCAGTCCCTGGGCAGAGGTTAATGAAAAACTGTTTTTT
CDR3 protein: CASSPWAEVNEKLFF

D gene: -
V gene: TRBV7-8
clone size: few
J gene: TRBJ1-1
CDR3 DNA: TGTGCCAGCAGCCCTAAAGGGGTTGGGAACACTGAAGCTTTCTTT
CDR3 protein: CASSPKGVGNTEAFF

D gene: -
V gene: TRBV9
clone size: -
J gene: TRBJ2-5
CDR3 DNA: TGTGCCAGCAGCGTAGCCTCAGGGATAAGTAAAGAGACCCAGTACTTC
CDR3 protein: CASSVASGISKETQYF

D gene: -
V gene: TRBV9
clone size: -
J gene: TRBJ2-5
CDR3 DNA: TGTGCCAGCAGCGTAGGGGCAAGTCAAGAGACCCAGTACTTC
CDR3 protein: CASSVGASQETQYF

D gene: -
V gene: TRBV5-4
clone size: once
J gene: TRBJ2-1
CDR3 DNA: TGTGCCGGGACTGGGACTCCAGGTTCCTACAATGAGCAGTTCTTC
CDR3 protein: CAGTGTPGSYNEQFF

D gene: TRBD1
V gene: TRBV28
clone size: -
J gene: TRBJ1-1
CDR3 DNA: TGTGCCAGCATCCCAACCCTCGGACAGGGGACGAACACTGAAGCTTTCTTT
CDR3 protein: CASIPTLGQGTNTEAFF

D gene: -
V gene: TRBV1
clone size: -
J gene: TRBJ1-2
CDR3 DNA: TGCACCAGCAGCCAAGAATTAAACAGGGGGCCCTTC
CDR3 protein: CTSSQELNRGPF

D gene: -
V gene: TRBV5-1
clone size: -
J gene: TRBJ1-2
CDR3 DNA: TGCGCCAGCAGCTTGGGAGGGGCGGAGGGCTACACCTTC
CDR3 protein: CASSLGGAEGYTF

D gene: -
V gene: TRBV5-5
clone size: -
J gene: TRBJ2-1
CDR3 DNA: TGTGCCAGCAGCTCCCGACAGTACGGAAACAATGAGCAGTTCTTC
CDR3 protein: CASSSRQYGNNEQFF

D gene: -
V gene: TRBV6-2/TRBV6-3
clone size: -
J gene: TRBJ1-3
CDR3 DNA: TGTGCCAGCAGTTACGGATTCGCGGCAGGCTCTGGAAACACCATATATTTT
CDR3 protein: CASSYGFAAGSGNTIYF

D gene: TRBD1
V gene: TRBV28
clone size: -
J gene: TRBJ2-7
CDR3 DNA: TGTGCCAGCAGGGGACAGGGGGCTTGGCACGAGCAGTACTTC
CDR3 protein: CASRGQGAWHEQYF

D gene: TRBD2
V gene: TRBV28
clone size: -
J gene: TRBJ2-7
CDR3 DNA: TGTGCCAGCAGTCTATGGGGGACTACCTCCCCCTACGAGCAGTACTTC
CDR3 protein: CASSLWGTTSPYEQYF

D gene: -
V gene: TRBV19
clone size: -
J gene: TRBJ2-7
CDR3 DNA: TGTGCCAGTAGTGGCGGGTACTCCTACGAGCAGTACTTC
CDR3 protein: CASSGGYSYEQYF

D gene: -
V gene: TRBV11-3
clone size: -
J gene: TRBJ2-1
CDR3 DNA: TGTGCCAGCAGCAGGAGCTCCTACAATGAGCAGTTCTTC
CDR3 protein: CASSRSSYNEQFF

D gene: -
V gene: TRBV20-1
clone size: -
J gene: TRBJ1-1
CDR3 DNA: TGCAGTGCTAGAGATGCGGGAGAAGCTTTCTTT
CDR3 protein: CSARDAGEAFF